These 23 T cell receptor beta chains were all obtained from the same sample, sequenced in a study of shared clonotypes between healthy human individuals (dated by TCRdb to the early 2020s). CD8 naive samples were CD45RO-negative cells positively selected for CCR7, giving a CD45RA+CCR7+ population that excluded TemRA cells. The method behind the library was the immunoSEQ multiplex PCR assay. The table comes from immuneACCESS by way of TCRdb, which keeps in-frame sequences with V and J called. Part of the clones is missing from these tables; in studies checked, under half for an unresolved V gene and the rest for unknown reasons. Here the sample has over 2,000,000 clones; about 94% occur a single time. More than 1.5% of the sample goes to the ten largest clones. Material: naive CD8+ T cells from PBMCs. The cell subset or site label corresponds to: CD45RA+CCR7+. These TCRs come from a man between 18 and 35 years old in good health. Some clones in this sample may be carry-over from other donors' samples.

This clone showed up just once. This chain connects TRBV7-3 to TRBJ2-1; possibly TRBD1 or TRBD2 for D (6 bases each). V was trimmed by 1 base and J by 3 bases, leaving 19 bases between them. The germline V gene encodes CDR1 SGHTA and CDR2 FQGTGA. The CDR3 has 18 amino acids. The CDR3 loop reads CASSLMTRERGGYNEQFF. The CDR3, as DNA: TGTGCCAGCAGCTTAATGACGCGGGAAAGAGGGGGCTACAATGAGCAGTTCTTC.

On this clone itself: It is unclear where the CDR3 begins or ends on the DNA, so no DNA is shown, and the CDR3 is as TCRdb lists it. V usage is TRBV28 and J usage is TRBJ2-3. The CDR3 is made up of 15 amino acids, end residues included. Germline V lookup: CDR1 MDHEN, CDR2 SYDVKM. CDR3 residues: CASSLFLRATDTQYF.

The J gene is TRBJ2-1, the V gene TRBV19, with D possibly being TRBD1 or TRBD2 (5 bases each). Looked up from germline, CDR1 is LNHDA and CDR2 is SQIVND (reference sequence). Trimming pared 1 base from V and 10 bases from J, leaving 11 bases between. The CDR3 is 13 residues long. The CDR3 bases are TGTGCCAGTAGTATAGCCACGGGACGGGAGCAGTTCTTC. Translated: CASSIATGREQFF.

Remarks on this clone: The same CDR3 arises from other DNA sequences in this sample as well. The chain uses TRBV29-1 and TRBJ2-2, with TRBD1 identical over 8 bases. Germline CDR1 is SQVTM and CDR2 is ANQGSEA. The V segment lost 6 bases and the J segment 6 bases; nucleotides outside the gene matches: 6. This CDR3 comprises 13 residues. CDR3 bases: TGCAGCGTCACCCGACAGGGGTCCGGGGAGCTGTTTTTT. It specifies CSVTRQGSGELFF.

This sequence joins TRBV9 and TRBJ2-7; 13 bases fit TRBD2. Looked up from germline, CDR1 is SGDLS and CDR2 is YYNGEE. CDR3 size: 12 residues. The J segment lost 10 bases and the V segment lost 3 bases, leaving 1 base of the junction unmatched. CDR3 DNA: TGTGCCAGCAGCGGGACTAGCGGGAGACAGTACTTC. It is translated as CASSGTSGRQYF.

The chain combines TRBV6-1 with TRBJ1-1, with 8 bases fitting TRBD1. Trimming removed 3 bases from V and 5 bases from J; junction bases left unmatched: 17. From germline, CDR1 is MNHNS and CDR2 SASEGT. The CDR3 consists of 18 residues. The CDR3 region has the DNA TGTGCCAGCAGTGATGGGATCCCTTCGGACAGGGCGGTTACTGAAGCTTTCTTT. Translation gives CASSDGIPSDRAVTEAFF.

This chain joins TRBV11-2 and TRBJ2-4; perhaps TRBD2 as D (5 bases). Germline CDR1 is SGHAT and CDR2 is FQNNGV. Trimming shortened V by 5 bases and J by 3 bases, and 14 bases separated the two germline ends. This CDR3 comprises 15 residues. The DNA for the CDR3 is TGTGCCAGCAGCCTACCGATACGGGGCAAAAACATTCAGTACTTC. Translating gives CASSLPIRGKNIQYF.

The sample holds a few counts of this clone. Other DNA sequences in this specimen translate into the identical CDR3. The J gene is TRBJ1-5, the V gene TRBV9, with a weak D call TRBD1 (6 bases). The V end was cut by 0 bases, the J end by 2 bases, with 9 bases between. Germline CDR1 SGDLS, CDR2 YYNGEE. The CDR3 covers 15 residues. Written as DNA, the CDR3 is TGTGCCAGCAGCGTAGGAGGGGGGGGCAATCAGCCCCAGCATTTT. Its translation is CASSVGGGGNQPQHF.

The gene calls are TRBV11-3 and TRBJ2-2, with a possible D match to TRBD2 (6 bases). V was shortened by 5 bases and J by 2 bases, with 15 bases between the two germline ends. The CDR3 loop spans 16 amino acids. Germline V gene lookup returns CDR1 SGHNT and CDR2 YENEEA. The CDR3 protein is CASSPRGARNTGELFF. The CDR3 DNA sequence: TGTGCCAGCAGCCCTCGCGGGGCAAGAAACACCGGGGAGCTGTTTTTT. The entire variable domain, with the rest obtained from reference TRBV11-3 and TRBJ2-2, is as follows: EAGVVQSPRYKIIEKKQPVAFWCNPISGHNTLYWYLQNLGQGPELLIRYENEEAVDDSQLPKDRFSAERLKGVDSTLKIQPAELGDSAVYLCASSPRGARNTGELFFGEGSRLTVL.

The chain is built from TRBV7-9 and TRBJ2-5; D is undetermined. CDR3 length: 13 residues. The germline V gene has CDR1 SEHNR and CDR2 FQNEAQ (reference sequence). Trimming stripped 4 bases from V and 6 bases from J, with 12 bases between. This chain's CDR3 is CASSSPLVKTQYF. The CDR3, as DNA: TGTGCCAGCAGCTCCCCCTTGGTCAAGACCCAGTACTTC.

The V call is TRBV10-3, the J call TRBJ2-2, with 7 bases lining up with TRBD2. The junction had 4 bases not matched to a gene; V was cut back by 3 bases and J by 3 bases. Per the germline V gene, CDR1 is ENHRY and CDR2 is SYGVKD. The CDR3 has 15 residues. The CDR3 DNA follows: TGTGCCATCAGTGAAGCGGGATGGGACACCGGGGAGCTGTTTTTT. Translation: CAISEAGWDTGELFF.

This chain links TRBV19 with TRBJ2-7; TRBD2 matches at 8 bases. After removal of 9 bases from V and 4 bases from J, the junction contained 14 bases not matched to a gene. The CDR3 extends over 15 amino acids. Looked up from germline, CDR1 is LNHDA and CDR2 is SQIVND (reference sequence). CDR3 in amino acids: CASEPGGAAVYEQYF. In nucleotides, the CDR3 is TGTGCCAGCGAACCCGGGGGGGCTGCGGTGTACGAGCAGTACTTC. The complete variable domain, with remaining parts taken from reference TRBV19 and TRBJ2-7, reads DGGITQSPKYLFRKEGQNVTLSCEQNLNHDAMYWYRQDPGQGLRLIYYSQIVNDFQKGDIAEGYSVSREKKESFPLTVTSAQKNPTAFYLCASEPGGAAVYEQYFGPGTRLTVT.

The chain uses TRBV7-9 and TRBJ1-3; 8 bases map to TRBD1. The germline V gene encodes CDR1 SEHNR and CDR2 FQNEAQ (reference sequence). The CDR3 consists of 16 residues. Trimming took 0 bases from V and 7 from J; bases not matched to a gene: 8. CDR3 bases: TGTGCCAGCAGCTTAGCGCCGACAGGGGATTCGAACACCATATATTTT. Translated: CASSLAPTGDSNTIYF. The entire variable domain, with the rest obtained from reference TRBV7-9 and TRBJ1-3, is as follows: DTGVSQNPRHKITKRGQNVTFRCDPISEHNRLYWYRQTLGQGPEFLTYFQNEAQLEKSRLLSDRFSAERPKGSFSTLEIQRTEQGDSAMYLCASSLAPTGDSNTIYFGEGSWLTVV.

The rearrangement joins TRBV4-1 to TRBJ2-1, with TRBD1 matching 8 bases. Unmatched junction bases numbered 7, after V lost 5 bases and J lost 7 bases. The CDR3 length is 14 residues. Germline CDR1 reads MGHRA; CDR2 reads YSYEKL. CDR3 coding DNA: TGCGCCAGCAGCTCACGGACAGGGAGGAATGAGCAGTTCTTC. The encoded protein is CASSSRTGRNEQFF.

This sequence joins TRBV11-3 and TRBJ2-1; 8 positions agree with TRBD2. Germline trimming cut 5 bases from V and 4 bases from J; bases unmatched to any gene: 7. From germline, CDR1 is SGHNT and CDR2 YENEEA. CDR3 length equals 15 residues. The CDR3 region has the DNA TGTGCCAGCAGCCTAGGGCTAGCGGGTTACAATGAGCAGTTCTTC. It translates to CASSLGLAGYNEQFF.

This clone has just one count. V is TRBV11-3 and J is TRBJ2-1, with TRBD2 matching over 9 bases. The ends lost 5 bases at V and 7 bases at J; junction bases unmatched: 9. Germline V gives CDR1 SGHNT, CDR2 YENEEA. The CDR3 sequence is 15 residues long. CDR3 bases: TGTGCCAGCAGCCAGCGGGGGGAGGGAAATAATGAGCAGTTCTTC. Translation gives CASSQRGEGNNEQFF.

In this sample, this clone turned up once. The chain carries TRBV25-1 and TRBJ2-1, with 8 bases fitting TRBD1. Germline lookup yields CDR1 MGHDK and CDR2 SYGVNS. CDR3 length equals 13 residues. The junction had 7 bases not matched to a gene; V was cut back by 3 bases and J by 12 bases. The CDR3, as DNA: TGTGCCAGCAGTGAGATAGACAGGGGTCGGCAGTTCTTC. This codes for CASSEIDRGRQFF.

The DNA for the CDR3 is TGTGCCATCAGTGAGGAGGGGAACACCGGGGAGCTGTTTTTT. Protein product: CAISEEGNTGELFF. V and J are TRBV10-3 and TRBJ2-2; TRBD2 might be the D (5 bases). Germline V gene sequence: CDR1 ENHRY, CDR2 SYGVKD. The CDR3 is 14 amino acids. V gave up 2 bases and J gave up 1 base, with 5 bases separating them.

The chain couples TRBV6-5 to TRBJ2-1, with D possibly TRBD1 on 6 matching bases. Per the germline V gene, CDR1 is MNHEY and CDR2 is SVGAGI. CDR3 size: 16 residues. V shed 1 base and J shed 8 bases, with 18 bases lying between them. The CDR3 protein is CASSYWGTMFTDEQFF. CDR3 coding DNA: TGTGCCAGCAGTTACTGGGGGACAATGTTTACAGATGAGCAGTTCTTC.

The chain combines TRBV5-1 with TRBJ2-7, with TRBD2 matching over 7 bases. CDR1 SGHRS and CDR2 YFSETQ come from the germline V gene. CDR3 length: 15 amino acids. V dropped 6 bases and J dropped 0; count of bases not matched to a gene: 9. CDR3 sequence (DNA): TGCGCCAGCACCTGGTGGGGGGGTAACTCCTACGAGCAGTACTTC. Translated: CASTWWGGNSYEQYF.

This sequence joins TRBV5-6 and TRBJ2-2; D gene unclear. Between the trimmed V and J ends, which lost 4 bases and 0 bases, there was a span of 7 bases. Germline loops: CDR1 SGHDT, CDR2 YYEEEE. The CDR3 is 14 amino acids. CDR3 sequence (DNA): TGTGCCAGCAGCCCGAGCCCGAACACCGGGGAGCTGTTTTTT. Amino acids: CASSPSPNTGELFF.

The V gene is TRBV14, the J gene TRBJ2-3; 7 nucleotides line up with TRBD2. The germline CDR1 and CDR2 sequences are SGHDN and FVKESK. After removal of 0 bases from V and 2 bases from J, the junction contained 5 bases not matched to a gene. The CDR3 consists of 16 residues. CDR3 protein: CASSQDARDYTDTQYF. DNA of the CDR3: TGTGCCAGCAGCCAAGATGCCAGGGACTACACAGATACGCAGTATTTT.

The V and J genes are TRBV7-8 and TRBJ2-1; TRBD2 aligns across 8 bases. CDR1 is SGHVS, CDR2 FQNEAQ, per germline. The CDR3 consists of 15 residues. The V segment lost 3 bases and the J segment 5 bases; nucleotides outside the gene matches: 6. This chain's CDR3 is CASSFSSGGDNEQFF. DNA for the CDR3: TGTGCCAGCAGCTTTAGTTCCGGGGGGGACAATGAGCAGTTCTTC.